This T cell receptor beta chain originates from a study of T-cell reconstitution after alpha-beta-depleted transplantation in children. Study observations and caveats: Diversity and T-cell counts at one year after transplant derived mostly from new T cells. At day 60, the high TCRbeta diversity found in some patients originated from recipient T cells and thymic progenitors that had survived. Alpha-beta T cells present about two months after transplant were reported to originate from several hundred expanded graft clones.

Researchers prepared the TCRbeta library using unique molecular identifiers, the study reports. TCRdb re-derived calls from the PCR reads in MiXCR, one entry per CDR3 protein. This repertoire shows roughly 670,000 distinct CDR3 sequences, about an eighth found once; its top ten account for around 0.76%. In this sample, this clonotype turned up many times. The antigen remains unidentified. The clonotype originates from a girl aged 2 to 9 with congenital amegakaryocytic thrombocytopenia, due to receive a stem cell transplant. The sequenced sample was PBMCs, obtained before TCRalphabeta/CD19-depleted stem cell transplant.

The CDR3 loop reads CSVLEAGREGGELFF. CDR3 sequence (DNA): TGCAGTGTTCTTGAGGCGGGAAGAGAAGGCGGGGAGCTGTTTTTT. The chain recombines TRBV20-1 with TRBJ2-2; possibly TRBD2 for D (6 bases). The V gene's germline CDR1 is DFQATT and CDR2 SNEGSKA (reference sequence). Trimming took off 7 bases at V and 7 bases at J, with 22 bases between the two ends. The CDR3 covers 15 residues.